The rows below give T cell receptor beta chains drawn from one sample of a study of cytomegalovirus exposure and HLA in healthy donors. TCRdb's table, derived via immunoSEQ multiplex PCR, lists solely in-frame clones and lacks some. The data contain about 70,000 clones, less than 95% of them singletons. Sequencing was done on a sample of PBMCs. The source of these receptors is a woman aged 18 to 35 in good health and CMV-seropositive. Both conserved end residues are part of each CDR3. Each record gives: CDR3 DNA, CDR3 protein, D gene, J gene, V gene. The D gene is left open where the match is weak.

TGTGCCAGCAGCCAAGCCCCCGGGGGGGCTAACTATGGCTACACCTTC | CASSQAPGGANYGYTF | NA | TRBJ1-2 | TRBV4-2
TGTGCCAGCAGTTACGAGAGTGGCTACACCTTC | CASSYESGYTF | NA | TRBJ1-2 | TRBV6-1
TGTGCCAGCAGGGCAGGGTTGGGCACTGAAGCTTTCTTT | CASRAGLGTEAFF | NA | TRBJ1-1 | TRBV2
TGTGCCAGTAGTGTGACAGTGAACACTGAAGCTTTCTTT | CASSVTVNTEAFF | NA | TRBJ1-1 | TRBV19
TGTGCCAGCAGCTCGGTAGGGGGCGGATTTGATGGCTACACCTTC | CASSSVGGGFDGYTF | TRBD1 | TRBJ1-2 | TRBV7-9
TGTGCCAGTAGTATCGGCGGAAAGAACACTGAAGCTTTCTTT | CASSIGGKNTEAFF | NA | TRBJ1-1 | TRBV19
TGTGCCAGCAGTTTCAGGAGGGGAGTCGCTGAAGCTTTCTTT | CASSFRRGVAEAFF | NA | TRBJ1-1 | TRBV6-6
TGCGCCAGCAGCTTGGGACTAGACTCCTACAATGAGCAGTTCTTC | CASSLGLDSYNEQFF | NA | TRBJ2-1 | TRBV5-1
TGTGCCAGCAGCTTAGGACAGGGGAGCGTGTATGGCTACACCTTC | CASSLGQGSVYGYTF | TRBD1 | TRBJ1-2 | TRBV7-2
TGCAGCGCACTTTGGGCCAGCTACGAGCAGTACTTC | CSALWASYEQYF | NA | TRBJ2-7 | TRBV29-1